What follows are 24 T cell receptor beta chains derived from one specimen sequenced in a study of blood T cell repertoires in COVID-19 (dated by TCRdb to 2020 to 2021). The library relied on the immunoSEQ multiplex PCR assay. TCRdb holds this immuneACCESS table with in-frame rearrangements only. Some clones are missing; in checked studies, unresolved V genes explain under half, and the rest has no known cause. The sample has around 78,000 clones on record, about 89% of them singletons. The ten largest clonotypes hold approximately 1% of the sample. Sequencing input: PBMCs or T cells enriched from blood (not recorded which). These receptor sequences come from a woman in her fifties or sixties with acute COVID-19.

This sequence joins TRBV7-9 and TRBJ2-5; a possible D gene is TRBD1 (6 bases). CDR1 and CDR2 from the germline V gene are SEHNR and FQNEAQ (reference sequence). Trimming stripped 3 bases from V and 2 bases from J, with 10 bases between. The CDR3 sequence is 14 residues long. The CDR3: CASSFLDSQETQYF. DNA of the CDR3: TGTGCCAGCAGCTTCCTGGACAGTCAAGAGACCCAGTACTTC. Together with reference TRBV7-9 and TRBJ2-5, the CDR3 gives the full variable domain: DTGVSQNPRHKITKRGQNVTFRCDPISEHNRLYWYRQTLGQGPEFLTYFQNEAQLEKSRLLSDRFSAERPKGSFSTLEIQRTEQGDSAMYLCASSFLDSQETQYFGPGTRLLVL.

The chain has TRBV18 and TRBJ1-6; D is unresolved. Germline lookup yields CDR1 KGHSH and CDR2 LQKENI. The CDR3 spans 12 residues. Trimming took 6 bases from V and 7 from J, leaving 7 bases between them. CDR3 residues: CASSTGNSPLHF. The CDR3 region has the DNA TGTGCCAGCTCGACGGGAAATTCACCCCTCCACTTT.

V usage is TRBV5-5 and J usage is TRBJ2-7; 7 bases line up with TRBD1. Per the germline V gene, CDR1 is SGHKS and CDR2 is YYEKEE (reference sequence). This CDR3 spans 14 amino acids. Trimming took 3 bases from V and 3 from J; bases not matched to a gene: 6. CDR3 bases: TGTGCCAGCAGCTCCCCGACAGGGTTCTACGAGCAGTACTTC. Its translation is CASSSPTGFYEQYF. The complete variable domain, with remaining parts taken from reference TRBV5-5 and TRBJ2-7, reads DAGVTQSPTHLIKTRGQQVTLRCSPISGHKSVSWYQQVLGQGPQFIFQYYEKEERGRGNFPDRFSARQFPNYSSELNVNALLLGDSALYLCASSSPTGFYEQYFGPGTRLTVT.

The genes are TRBV24-1 and TRBJ1-2, with D possibly TRBD1 on 6 matching bases. This CDR3 has 13 residues. Germline-derived CDR1 and CDR2 are KGHDR and SFDVKD. V dropped 4 bases and J dropped 12 bases, with 17 bases sitting between them. CDR3 amino acids: CATSDSGTIFHTF. CDR3 coding DNA: TGTGCCACCAGTGACTCCGGGACAATTTTCCACACCTTC.

As DNA, the CDR3 is TGTGCCAGCAGCCAAGGAGCCGGGACTAGCGGGAGGAGGGCAGATACGCAGTATTTT. Protein sequence: CASSQGAGTSGRRADTQYF. The gene calls are TRBV3-1 (or the pseudogene TRBV3-2) and TRBJ2-3; 15 bases fit TRBD2. V lost 1 base, J lost 4 bases, and 9 bases stayed unmatched. The germline V gene has CDR1 LGHDT and CDR2 YNNKEL (reference sequence). This CDR3 is 19 amino acids long.

The chain couples TRBV18 to TRBJ2-1; D gene ambiguous. V was pared by 0 bases and J by 0 bases, with 12 bases between. CDR1 is KGHSH, CDR2 LQKENI, per germline. The CDR3 totals 17 residues. CDR3 loop: CASSPPNGQSSYNEQFF. The CDR3 coding sequence is TGTGCCAGCTCACCACCGAACGGTCAAAGCTCCTACAATGAGCAGTTCTTC.

The CDR3 here is CASSRQGAYGYTF. Here the CDR3 DNA reads TGTGCCAGCAGCAGACAGGGGGCCTATGGCTACACCTTC. The chain is built from TRBV12-3 or TRBV12-4 and TRBJ1-2; the match to TRBD1 covers 10 bases. J was trimmed by 4 bases and V by 6 bases; bases with no gene match: 2. The CDR3 contains 13 residues.

This clone came up once. The chain is built from TRBV19 and TRBJ2-1, with 8 bases matching TRBD2. Germline loops: CDR1 LNHDA, CDR2 SQIVND (reference sequence). The junction had 1 base not matched to a gene; V was cut back by 3 bases and J by 0 bases. This CDR3 spans 15 amino acids. Written as DNA, the CDR3 is TGTGCCAGTAGTATGGGGACTAGCTCCTACAATGAGCAGTTCTTC. Translating it yields CASSMGTSSYNEQFF.

The V gene is TRBV5-5, the J gene TRBJ2-5; D gene unclear. The CDR3 covers 11 residues. Germline V gives CDR1 SGHKS, CDR2 YYEKEE (reference sequence). The V gene lost 3 bases and the J gene lost 4 bases, with 4 bases spanning the gap. For the CDR3, the DNA is TGTGCCAGCAGCTCCAGAGAGACCCAGTACTTC. Protein product: CASSSRETQYF. Drawing the rest from reference TRBV5-5 and TRBJ2-5, the complete variable domain is DAGVTQSPTHLIKTRGQQVTLRCSPISGHKSVSWYQQVLGQGPQFIFQYYEKEERGRGNFPDRFSARQFPNYSSELNVNALLLGDSALYLCASSSRETQYFGPGTRLLVL.

This chain links TRBV5-4 with TRBJ2-6; D possibly corresponds to TRBD2 (6 bases). V was pared by 4 bases and J by 4 bases, with 15 bases between. Germline assignment: CDR1 SGHNT and CDR2 YYREEE (reference sequence). The CDR3 runs 16 residues. The CDR3 reads CASSQDGGAGANVLTF. CDR3 nucleotides: TGTGCCAGCAGCCAGGACGGAGGGGCAGGGGCCAACGTCCTGACTTTC.

The chain links TRBV6-2 or TRBV6-3 to TRBJ1-3; D is undetermined. CDR3 size: 16 residues. Looked up from germline, CDR1 is MNHEY and CDR2 is SVGEGT. V dropped 3 bases and J dropped 0 bases, with 12 bases sitting between them. DNA of the CDR3: TGTGCCAGCAGTTATTCCCCGGGTTCCTCTGGAAACACCATATATTTT. This translates into CASSYSPGSSGNTIYF.

The genes are TRBV11-2 and TRBJ2-7; a possible D gene is TRBD2 (6 bases). V lost 5 bases and J lost 4, with 24 bases in between. Germline V gives CDR1 SGHAT, CDR2 FQNNGV. The CDR3 has 17 residues. CDR3 coding DNA: TGTGCCAGCAGCCCCGGGCGACTAGTTGGGACGGATTACGAGCAGTACTTC. As protein: CASSPGRLVGTDYEQYF.

The chain combines TRBV11-2 with TRBJ1-5; possibly TRBD1 for D (6 bases). V was trimmed by 1 base and J by 0 bases, leaving 13 bases between them. This CDR3 region has 17 residues. The germline V gene has CDR1 SGHAT and CDR2 FQNNGV. CDR3 loop: CASSLGLDRYSNQPQHF. In DNA form, the CDR3 reads TGTGCCAGCAGCTTAGGGCTGGACAGATATAGCAATCAGCCCCAGCATTTT.

As for this clone: This sample includes further DNA sequences coding for the same CDR3. J is TRBJ1-4 and V is TRBV5-1; 7 positions match TRBD1. The CDR3 covers 14 residues. With 0 bases clipped from V and 6 bases from J, the junction kept 2 bases outside the gene matches. Germline V lookup: CDR1 SGHRS, CDR2 YFSETQ. CDR3 loop: CASSLDRGHEKLFF. The CDR3 DNA reads as TGCGCCAGCAGCTTGGACAGGGGCCATGAAAAACTGTTTTTT.

The chain uses TRBV20-1 and TRBJ1-5; D gene unclear. Trimming took off 3 bases at V and 1 base at J, with 19 bases between the two ends. This CDR3 spans 17 amino acids. Germline assignment: CDR1 DFQATT and CDR2 SNEGSKA (reference sequence). The CDR3 spells CSASYTRRRASNQPQHF. CDR3 nucleotide sequence: TGCAGTGCTAGTTATACCCGGCGGAGGGCCAGCAATCAGCCCCAGCATTTT.

The chain carries TRBV19 and TRBJ1-1, with 7 bases lining up with TRBD1. CDR3 size: 15 residues. Germline V gene data show CDR1 as LNHDA and CDR2 as SQIVND (reference sequence). The trim removed 2 bases at V and 5 bases at J, leaving 8 bases unmatched. CDR3 DNA: TGTGCCAGTAGTATATCGACAGGGAGTGTGACTGAAGCTTTCTTT. This codes for CASSISTGSVTEAFF.

J is TRBJ1-2 and V is TRBV6-5; D is unclear. In germline, CDR1 is MNHEY, CDR2 SVGAGI. Trimming removed 8 bases from V and 6 bases from J, with 16 bases in between. The CDR3 covers 13 residues. The CDR3 spells CASSGTSKDGYTF. The DNA of the CDR3 is TGTGCCAGCTCGGGAACCTCTAAAGATGGCTACACCTTC.

The chain employs TRBV30 and TRBJ1-5; TRBD1 might be the D (6 bases). V lost 4 bases and J 2 bases, leaving 12 bases between the germline ends. Looked up from germline, CDR1 is GTSNPN and CDR2 is SVGIG (reference sequence). The CDR3 runs 14 residues. The CDR3 region has the DNA TGTGCCTGGAACAGGGCAGGAGGCAATCAGCCCCAGCATTTT. Encoded protein: CAWNRAGGNQPQHF.

This rearrangement joins TRBV14 to TRBJ2-1; D unresolved. The germline gives CDR1 SGHDN, CDR2 FVKESK. V was trimmed by 1 base and J by 3 bases, leaving 13 bases between them. The CDR3 runs to 16 residues. CDR3 residues: CASSQVGTADYNEQFF. The CDR3 nucleotides read TGTGCCAGCAGCCAAGTGGGTACAGCCGACTACAATGAGCAGTTCTTC.

V gene TRBV10-1 combines with J gene TRBJ1-1, with no clear D. The germline V and J ends were trimmed by 2 bases and 1 base, with 11 bases remaining between them. The germline V gene encodes CDR1 WNHNN and CDR2 SYGVQD (reference sequence). The CDR3 is made up of 15 amino acids. The CDR3, as DNA: TGCGCCAGCAGTGAGCACAACAGCGGGAACACTGAAGCTTTCTTT. This sequence encodes CASSEHNSGNTEAFF.

This sequence joins TRBV9 and TRBJ1-2, with a possible D match to TRBD1 (6 bases). This CDR3 is 16 amino acids long. Germline-derived CDR1 and CDR2 are SGDLS and YYNGEE. The V end was cut by 4 bases, the J end by 8 bases, with 24 bases between. DNA of the CDR3: TGTGCCAGCAGCCTTTCGGGGGGCAGGCCCTATGAGGGCTACACCTTC. Translation: CASSLSGGRPYEGYTF.

V and J are TRBV25-1 and TRBJ1-6, with unresolved D. Germline V gene sequence: CDR1 MGHDK, CDR2 SYGVNS. The CDR3 consists of 15 residues. Trimming removed 5 bases from V and 0 bases from J, with 8 bases in between. The CDR3 here is CASSRENSYNSPLHF. For the CDR3, the DNA is TGTGCCAGCAGTAGAGAGAACTCCTATAATTCACCCCTCCACTTT.

The chain joins TRBV27 to TRBJ2-1; D unclear. Germline-derived CDR1 and CDR2 are MNHEY and SMNVEV (reference sequence). The V gene lost 6 bases and the J gene lost 0 bases, with 9 bases spanning the gap. The CDR3 has 14 amino acids. CDR3 amino acids: CASRFPGSYNEQFF. In DNA form, the CDR3 reads TGTGCCAGCAGGTTCCCGGGCTCCTACAATGAGCAGTTCTTC.

The chain recombines TRBV4-2 with TRBJ1-3, with 7 bases aligning to TRBD1. This CDR3 has 15 amino acids. The germline CDR1 and CDR2 sequences are LGHNA and YNFKEQ. The V gene end was trimmed by 3 bases and the J gene end by 0 bases; junction bases not matched to a gene: 2. The CDR3, as DNA: TGTGCCAGCAGCCAGGGACAGCTCTCTGGAAACACCATATATTTT. Its protein is CASSQGQLSGNTIYF.